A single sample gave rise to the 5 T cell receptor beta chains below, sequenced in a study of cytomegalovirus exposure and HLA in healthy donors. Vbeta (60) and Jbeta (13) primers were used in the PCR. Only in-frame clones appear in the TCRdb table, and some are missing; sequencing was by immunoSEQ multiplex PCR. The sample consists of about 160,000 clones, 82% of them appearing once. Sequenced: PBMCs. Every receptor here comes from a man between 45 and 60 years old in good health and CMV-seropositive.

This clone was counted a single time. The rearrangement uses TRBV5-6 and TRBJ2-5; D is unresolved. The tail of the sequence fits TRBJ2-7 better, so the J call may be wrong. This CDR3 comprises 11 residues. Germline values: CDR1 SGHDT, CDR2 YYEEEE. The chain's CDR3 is CASSLEYEQYF. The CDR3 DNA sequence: TGTGCCAGCAGCTTGGAGTACGAGCAGTACTTC.

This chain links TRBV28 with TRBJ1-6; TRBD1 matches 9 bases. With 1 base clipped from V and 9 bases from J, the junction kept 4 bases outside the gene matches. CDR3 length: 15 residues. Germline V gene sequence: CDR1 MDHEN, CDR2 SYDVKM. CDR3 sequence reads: CASSLYRGLPSPLHF. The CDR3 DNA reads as TGTGCCAGCAGTTTATACAGGGGGCTGCCTTCACCCCTCCACTTT.

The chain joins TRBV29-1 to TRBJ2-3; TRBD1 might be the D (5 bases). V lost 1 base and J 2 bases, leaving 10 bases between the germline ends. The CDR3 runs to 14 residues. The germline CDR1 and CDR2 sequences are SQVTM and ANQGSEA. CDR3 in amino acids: CSVEGPTDTDTQYF. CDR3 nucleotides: TGCAGCGTTGAAGGGCCGACAGACACAGATACGCAGTATTTT.

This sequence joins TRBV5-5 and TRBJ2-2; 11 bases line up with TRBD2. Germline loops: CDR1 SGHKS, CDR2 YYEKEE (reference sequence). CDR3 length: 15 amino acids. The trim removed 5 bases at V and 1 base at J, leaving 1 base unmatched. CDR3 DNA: TGTGCCAGCAGGGGACTAGCGGTGAACACCGGGGAGCTGTTTTTT. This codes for CASRGLAVNTGELFF.

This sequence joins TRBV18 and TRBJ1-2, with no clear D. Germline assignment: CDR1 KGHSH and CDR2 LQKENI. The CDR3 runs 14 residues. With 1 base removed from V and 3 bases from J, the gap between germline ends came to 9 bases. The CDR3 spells CASSPRQSYYGYTF. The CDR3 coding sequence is TGTGCCAGCTCACCACGCCAGTCATACTATGGCTACACCTTC.